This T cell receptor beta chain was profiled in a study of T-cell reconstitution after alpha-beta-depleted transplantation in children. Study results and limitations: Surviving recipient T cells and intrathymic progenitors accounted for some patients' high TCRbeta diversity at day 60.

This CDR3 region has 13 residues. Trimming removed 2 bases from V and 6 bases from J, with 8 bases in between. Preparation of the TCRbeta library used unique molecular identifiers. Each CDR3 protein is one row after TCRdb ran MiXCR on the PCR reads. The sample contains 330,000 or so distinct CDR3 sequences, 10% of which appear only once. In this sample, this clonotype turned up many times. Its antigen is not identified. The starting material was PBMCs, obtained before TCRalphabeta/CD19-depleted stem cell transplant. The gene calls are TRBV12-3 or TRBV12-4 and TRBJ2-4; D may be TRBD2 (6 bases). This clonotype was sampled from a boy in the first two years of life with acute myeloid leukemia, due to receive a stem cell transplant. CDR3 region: CASSLTEGNIQYF. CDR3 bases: TGTGCCAGCAGTTTAACGGAGGGAAACATTCAGTACTTC.